This T cell receptor (beta chain) appears in the sequencing data of a study of shared clonotypes between healthy human individuals (dated by TCRdb to 2020 to 2022). Regarding the research as a whole: A couple of women and three men aged 18 to 49 years were included in the cohort. For each donor, three plates each were used for CD4 naive and CD4 memory, two plates were used for CD8 naive, and one plate was used for CD8 memory. Blood TCR repertoires of roughly five healthy adults were deeply sequenced to estimate repertoire size and the extent of clonotype sharing between individuals. To increase sequencing depth and limit assay-specific biases, different laboratories used diverse techniques to prepare libraries and sequence TCR repertoires. Each donor's leukapheresis produced roughly between roughly 0.85 and 9.5 billion PBMCs.

Using the deep immunoSEQ assay, multiplex PCR amplified TCR CDR3 regions from genomic DNA. Extracted genomic DNA from each cell subset was distributed evenly across all wells of several immunoSEQ 96-well plates, and each plate was treated as a replicate. For sorted subsets, approximately 190 ng of genomic DNA, equivalent to around 29,000 T cell genomes, went into each replicate PCR. Purified libraries were quantified with a Qubit 3.0 fluorometer, sized on a Bioanalyzer 2100, and re-quantified with the KAPA Library Quantification kit. Every immunoSEQ 96-well plate was sequenced on a separate single-read 150-cycle Illumina NextSeq 550 flow cell. As for how the authors treated the data: Because the immunoSEQ output held only junctional sequences and lacked quality scores, the filtering could not match the filtering applied to full-length reads. Sequences were annotated with PyIR, a Python wrapper for IgBLAST v1.9, and V/J genes and CDR3 were assigned using IMGT germline references. Reads were filtered out if the reads had weak V/J assignments (E-value above 1e-6), no CDR3, stop codons, out-of-frame junctions, or ambiguous translated residues. V3J clonotypes were defined as sequences sharing an identical inferred V gene, J gene, and CDR3 amino acid sequence. Percentage overlap between repertoires was computed as shared unique clonotypes divided by the size of the smaller repertoire. Richness of each repertoire was evaluated using RTK rarefaction, the Chao1 estimator, and Recon v2.1 estimates of unobserved clonotypes. Generation probabilities were computed with OLGA for all TCRbeta clonotypes obtained by the gDNA method from a handful of donors. Entries here come from immuneACCESS through TCRdb and include only in-frame sequences with V and J called. Some clones fail to appear in such tables; in the studies checked, an unresolved V gene covers under half of the shortfall, and the cause of the remainder is unknown. V, J and clone size are those of that table, while D and trimming were read from the DNA. This sample lists 2 million to 2.5 million clones; roughly 94% were detected once. About 0.13% of the sample belongs to the ten largest clones.

Comments on this clone: Its target antigen remains unknown. The input lacks base qualities; no much larger clone sits a single base away. In the same sample, other DNA sequences code for this CDR3.

Here is what the overall study found, with its caveats: When a handful of donors were compared, the shared fraction of clonotypes was about 5% for naive CD4, roughly 3.3% for naive CD8, 2% to 2.5% for memory CD4, and 0.35% to 0.4% for memory CD8. Based on pairwise subsampling, the degree of clonotype sharing among donors was expected to be affected by sequencing depth. The small number of donors limited the genetic and exposure-history diversity represented. Larger estimated clonotype richness was generally found for naive subsets than for memory subsets. Sampling was limited to blood, and TCR repertoires in tissue likely differ from TCR repertoires in blood. Rarefaction of sorted-subset datasets indicated incomplete sequencing despite the large sequencing depth. Higher generation probabilities were observed for clonotypes shared by all four sorted-subset donors than for non-shared clonotypes.

V is clipped by 6 bases and J by 2 bases, and the sequence between their germline boundaries is 13 bases long. The CDR3 starts with the cysteine, ends with the phenylalanine, and has 14 residues. The kept DNA is CDR3 alone, 42 bases in frame from the first base. The germline V gene provides CDR1 MDHEN and CDR2 SYDVKM. Healthy HIV-negative adults with no recently reported acute infections or vaccinations were included as donors. Every donor was a Caucasian adult living in Nashville, Tennessee, USA. CD4+ T cells were enriched through magnetic negative selection, after which naive cells were positively selected on CD45RA and the remaining negative fraction served as the memory subset. After blood collection by leukapheresis, PBMCs were isolated using Ficoll-Histopaque density gradient centrifugation and then cryopreserved in the vapor phase of liquid nitrogen. Analytical flow cytometry was used to check the purity and quantity of each magnetically sorted T cell population. Each sorted fraction had its genomic DNA isolated and then quantified by UV absorbance on a Nanodrop 2000c.

Recombination joined TRBV28 with TRBJ1-2, with no confident D gene call. The TCR originated in a man younger than 35 in good health. The sequencing sample was made of naive CD4+ T cells sorted from blood. Per the publication, the cell subset or site label means: CD45RA+ positively selected. For the CDR3, the sequence is CASSPGGGNYGYTF. The DNA sequence reads TGTGCCAGCAGCCCCGGTGGAGGGAACTATGGCTACACCTTC.